Listed here are 32 T cell receptor beta chains from one sample, sequenced in a study of shared clonotypes between healthy human individuals. Profiled with immunoSEQ multiplex PCR; TCRdb holds only in-frame clones, not every one. The sample holds about 380,000 clones; about 96% are singletons and the top ten take 0.25% to 0.35%. Sequencing was performed on memory CD8+ T cells sorted from blood. Regarding subset: CD45RO+ cells pooled with CCR7-negative TemRA cells. These receptors originate from a young man in good health.

The chain is built from TRBV2 and TRBJ2-3, with D uncertain. CDR3 length: 16 residues. Trimming took off 2 bases at V and 2 bases at J, with 14 bases between the two ends. Per the germline V gene, CDR1 is SNHLY and CDR2 is FYNNEI. The CDR3 DNA reads TGTGCCAGCAGTGAACGGGCAGCCTCCCTCACAGATACGCAGTATTTT. It codes for CASSERAASLTDTQYF.

This clone is a singleton in its sample. This rearrangement joins TRBV6-5 to TRBJ1-1; D uncertain. The V and J ends lost 2 bases and 8 bases respectively, with 6 bases between them. The CDR3 runs 11 residues. The germline gives CDR1 MNHEY, CDR2 SVGAGI. The CDR3 DNA sequence: TGTGCCAGCAGTTACGCGGGGGAAGCTTTCTTT. This translates into CASSYAGEAFF.

V usage is TRBV6-5 and J usage is TRBJ2-1; D tentatively fits TRBD1 or TRBD2 (6 bases each). From germline, CDR1 is MNHEY and CDR2 SVGAGI. The CDR3 runs to 14 residues. The germline V and J ends were trimmed by 2 bases and 6 bases, with 11 bases remaining between them. This chain's CDR3 is CASSYGEGGNEQFF. The DNA for the CDR3 is TGTGCCAGCAGTTACGGCGAGGGGGGCAATGAGCAGTTCTTC.

In regard to this clone: This same CDR3 is encoded by further DNA sequences in the sample. V and J are TRBV7-9 and TRBJ2-5, with a weak D call TRBD1 (5 bases). With 2 bases removed from V and 3 bases from J, the gap between germline ends came to 7 bases. This CDR3 spans 13 amino acids. CDR1 and CDR2 from the germline V gene are SEHNR and FQNEAQ (reference sequence). In DNA form, the CDR3 reads TGTGCCAGCAGCTTAACAGGTGAAGAGACCCAGTACTTC. This gives the protein CASSLTGEETQYF.

The gene calls are TRBV28 and TRBJ2-7, with a tentative D call TRBD1 (6 bases). Germline loops: CDR1 MDHEN, CDR2 SYDVKM. This CDR3 has 15 residues. V dropped 8 bases and J dropped 3 bases, with 20 bases sitting between them. In DNA, the CDR3 is TGTGCCAGCGGATCTAACAGGGATGTCTTCTACGAGCAGTACTTC. Protein product: CASGSNRDVFYEQYF.

The V and J genes are TRBV5-1 and TRBJ2-7; either TRBD1 or TRBD2 may supply D (5 bases each). CDR1 SGHRS and CDR2 YFSETQ come from the germline V gene. The V gene lost 0 bases and the J gene lost 0 bases, with 13 bases spanning the gap. The CDR3 has 16 residues. The CDR3 sequence: CASSLGGRVSSYEQYF. The CDR3 DNA follows: TGCGCCAGCAGCTTGGGGGGACGGGTAAGCTCCTACGAGCAGTACTTC.

The gene calls are TRBV2 and TRBJ1-1, with a tentative D call TRBD1 (5 bases). V lost 8 bases and J lost 0, with 10 bases in between. CDR3 size: 13 residues. The germline gives CDR1 SNHLY, CDR2 FYNNEI. The CDR3 coding sequence is TGTGCCAGCGGGGCCACCTTGAACACTGAAGCTTTCTTT. It yields the protein CASGATLNTEAFF.

This clone was observed once. The V and J genes are TRBV18 and TRBJ1-5, with 8 bases lining up with TRBD1. J was trimmed by 6 bases and V by 2 bases; bases with no gene match: 3. The germline gives CDR1 KGHSH, CDR2 LQKENI. There are 14 residues in the CDR3. The CDR3 nucleotides are TGTGCCAGCTCACCAGGGACAGGAAGTCAGCCCCAGCATTTT. Translation gives CASSPGTGSQPQHF.

This clone was recorded once. The V gene is TRBV6-1, the J gene TRBJ2-7, with TRBD1 as a possible D gene (6 bases). Trimming removed 5 bases at V and 4 bases at J, with 18 bases between. This CDR3 comprises 15 residues. CDR1 and CDR2 from the germline V gene are MNHNS and SASEGT. In DNA, the CDR3 is TGTGCCAGCAGTTCACCCGACAGGCTACTTTACGAGCAGTACTTC. Translated, it gives CASSSPDRLLYEQYF.

This chain uses TRBV7-2 with TRBJ2-5, with D possibly being TRBD2 (6 bases). The CDR3 contains 15 residues. Trimming took off 7 bases at V and 4 bases at J, with 19 bases between the two ends. Germline CDR1 SGHTA, CDR2 FQGNSA. The CDR3 here is CASTFARLERETQYF. The CDR3 DNA reads as TGTGCCAGCACCTTTGCCCGACTAGAGCGAGAGACCCAGTACTTC.

This sequence joins TRBV6-6 and TRBJ2-1; TRBD2 matches at 10 bases. Germline-derived CDR1 and CDR2 are MNHNY and SVGAGI (reference sequence). Losses at the gene ends were 2 bases for V and 6 bases for J; bases not matched to a gene: 4. CDR3 length: 15 residues. The CDR3 sequence: CASSYTSGKGNEQFF. CDR3 nucleotides: TGTGCCAGCAGTTACACTAGCGGGAAGGGCAATGAGCAGTTCTTC.

This sequence joins TRBV4-2 and TRBJ1-4; no clear D. This CDR3 is built from 13 residues. CDR1 and CDR2 from the germline V gene are LGHNA and YNFKEQ. Trimming took off 1 base at V and 4 bases at J, with 4 bases between the two ends. This CDR3 is CASSQGGNEKLFF. CDR3 coding DNA: TGTGCCAGCAGCCAAGGGGGTAATGAAAAACTGTTTTTT.

V usage is TRBV18 and J usage is TRBJ2-7, with 10 bases that match TRBD1. Germline V gene lookup returns CDR1 KGHSH and CDR2 LQKENI. With V trimmed by 6 bases and J by 3 bases, 11 bases remained unmatched. This CDR3 has 16 amino acids. CDR3 nucleotides: TGTGCCAGCTCCACATCCACCGGGACAGGGGTCTACGAGCAGTACTTC. Protein product: CASSTSTGTGVYEQYF.

The chain is built from TRBV6-1 and TRBJ2-1; TRBD2 agrees at 11 bases. The CDR3 contains 15 residues. J was trimmed by 7 bases and V by 4 bases; bases with no gene match: 6. Per the germline V gene, CDR1 is MNHNS and CDR2 is SASEGT. The chain's CDR3 is CASSALAGENNEQFF. In DNA form, the CDR3 reads TGTGCCAGCAGTGCACTAGCGGGAGAAAATAATGAGCAGTTCTTC.

This chain joins TRBV19 and TRBJ1-5; D is unclear. The CDR3 runs to 15 residues. Germline CDR1 LNHDA, CDR2 SQIVND (reference sequence). Trimming left V 3 bases short and J 0 bases short, with 9 bases between. CDR3 region: CASSIKVYSNQPQHF. The CDR3 DNA is TGTGCCAGTAGTATTAAGGTCTATAGCAATCAGCCCCAGCATTTT. Drawing the rest from reference TRBV19 and TRBJ1-5, the complete variable domain is DGGITQSPKYLFRKEGQNVTLSCEQNLNHDAMYWYRQDPGQGLRLIYYSQIVNDFQKGDIAEGYSVSREKKESFPLTVTSAQKNPTAFYLCASSIKVYSNQPQHFGDGTRLSIL.

V usage is TRBV5-1 and J usage is TRBJ2-5; tentatively, D is TRBD1 (6 bases). V lost 5 bases and J lost 2, with 13 bases in between. Germline assignment: CDR1 SGHRS and CDR2 YFSETQ. The length of the CDR3 is 14 residues. CDR3 bases: TGCGCCAGCAGATCCAGGGGAGATCAAGAGACCCAGTACTTC. Its protein product is CASRSRGDQETQYF.

The chain links TRBV30 to TRBJ1-4; weak D call: TRBD1 (5 bases). Trimming pared 0 bases from V and 4 bases from J, leaving 24 bases between. Germline V gives CDR1 GTSNPN, CDR2 SVGIG (reference sequence). The CDR3 is 19 amino acids. Here the CDR3 reads CAWSVPRGRRTQINEKLFF. CDR3 coding DNA: TGTGCCTGGAGTGTACCAAGGGGCCGGCGGACCCAGATTAATGAAAAACTGTTTTTT.

The chain uses TRBV29-1 and TRBJ2-7, with TRBD2 identical over 10 bases. Germline V CDR1 and CDR2: SQVTM, ANQGSEA. This CDR3 is built from 14 residues. V gave up 1 base and J gave up 0 bases; unmatched junction bases: 0. CDR3 amino acids: CSVEGTSGSYEQYF. The CDR3 DNA follows: TGCAGCGTTGAAGGGACTAGCGGCTCCTACGAGCAGTACTTC.

A single count supports this clone. The genes are TRBV6-1 and TRBJ2-2, with D hard to call. V lost 2 bases and J 6 bases, leaving 7 bases between the germline ends. The CDR3 has 13 residues. In germline, CDR1 is MNHNS, CDR2 SASEGT. Here the CDR3 DNA reads TGTGCCAGCAGTGAAACCCGGGCCGGGGAGCTGTTTTTT. Its protein product is CASSETRAGELFF.

V is TRBV9 and J is TRBJ2-5; the match to TRBD2 covers 12 bases. V lost 6 bases and J lost 2; bases outside the gene matches: 5. Germline CDR1 and CDR2: SGDLS and YYNGEE. This CDR3 has 15 amino acids. CDR3 sequence: CASTTSGRLQETQYF. Written as DNA, the CDR3 is TGTGCCAGCACCACTAGCGGGAGGTTACAAGAGACCCAGTACTTC.

This chain connects TRBV28 to TRBJ1-5; 8 bases line up with TRBD1. This CDR3 is 18 amino acids long. V dropped 3 bases and J dropped 6; count of bases not matched to a gene: 16. CDR1 is MDHEN, CDR2 SYDVKM, per germline. The CDR3 spells CASSFWDVHRGGGQPQHF. The CDR3 nucleotides read TGTGCCAGCAGTTTTTGGGACGTACACAGGGGGGGCGGTCAGCCCCAGCATTTT.

This clone has just one count. The chain uses TRBV7-9 and TRBJ2-7; 12 bases map to TRBD2. Trimming at V came to 3 bases and at J to 2 bases, leaving 8 bases not matched to a gene. Germline lookup yields CDR1 SEHNR and CDR2 FQNEAQ (reference sequence). The CDR3 is made up of 17 amino acids. DNA for the CDR3: TGTGCCAGCAGCTTTGGAAGACTAGCGGGAGCTCCCTACGAGCAGTACTTC. Its translation: CASSFGRLAGAPYEQYF.

This clone was seen a single time. The V call is TRBV11-2, the J call TRBJ2-3; D perhaps matches TRBD2 (5 bases). This CDR3 has 18 residues. Germline CDR1 reads SGHAT; CDR2 reads FQNNGV. V lost 2 bases and J lost 2, with 20 bases in between. CDR3: CASSLLVGSRTDTDTQYF. In nucleotides, the CDR3 is TGTGCCAGCAGCTTACTGGTTGGGAGTAGGACTGACACAGATACGCAGTATTTT.

V is TRBV5-1 and J is TRBJ2-3; 7 nucleotides line up with TRBD1. This CDR3 is 16 amino acids long. The germline CDR1 and CDR2 sequences are SGHRS and YFSETQ. V lost 4 bases, J lost 3 bases, and 11 bases stayed unmatched. The CDR3 here is CASSGKQGTKTDTQYF. In DNA form, the CDR3 reads TGCGCCAGCAGCGGAAAACAGGGGACCAAGACAGATACGCAGTATTTT.

The chain links TRBV28 to TRBJ1-3, with 9 bases fitting TRBD1. Germline V gives CDR1 MDHEN, CDR2 SYDVKM. V dropped 6 bases and J dropped 5; count of bases not matched to a gene: 8. This CDR3 contains 15 residues. DNA of the CDR3: TGTGCCAGCAGCCCCACACAGGGGGCAAGAAACACCATATATTTT. It encodes CASSPTQGARNTIYF.

The J gene is TRBJ1-1, the V gene TRBV9; the D is unclear. Trimming cost V 0 bases and J 2 bases, with 2 bases left between them. CDR1 is SGDLS, CDR2 YYNGEE, per germline. The CDR3 is 12 residues long. The CDR3 sequence: CASSVENTEAFF. DNA of the CDR3: TGTGCCAGCAGCGTAGAAAACACTGAAGCTTTCTTT. The whole variable domain, filled in from reference TRBV9 and TRBJ1-1, reads DSGVTQTPKHLITATGQRVTLRCSPRSGDLSVYWYQQSLDQGLQFLIQYYNGEERAKGNILERFSAQQFPDLHSELNLSSLELGDSALYFCASSVENTEAFFGQGTRLTVV.

CDR3 protein: CASSYRSTKGNTIYF. The CDR3 DNA sequence: TGTGCCAGCAGTTACCGGTCTACTAAAGGAAACACCATATATTTT. The V gene is TRBV6-5, the J gene TRBJ1-3; no reliable D call. V lost 2 bases to trimming and J lost 4 bases, with 12 bases between them. The CDR3 extends over 15 amino acids. Germline V gene data show CDR1 as MNHEY and CDR2 as SVGAGI.

This chain uses TRBV5-1 with TRBJ2-7; possible D gene TRBD1, 5 bases. Trimming removed 3 bases from V and 4 bases from J, with 14 bases in between. The V gene's germline CDR1 is SGHRS and CDR2 YFSETQ. This CDR3 has 14 amino acids. CDR3 nucleotide sequence: TGCGCCAGCAGCTCACCAGGGAAGGGGTACGAGCAGTACTTC. The encoded protein is CASSSPGKGYEQYF. Based on the CDR3 plus reference TRBV5-1 and TRBJ2-7, the full variable domain is KAGVTQTPRYLIKTRGQQVTLSCSPISGHRSVSWYQQTPGQGLQFLFEYFSETQRNKGNFPGRFSGRQFSNSRSEMNVSTLELGDSALYLCASSSPGKGYEQYFGPGTRLTVT.

The chain combines TRBV28 with TRBJ2-7; 9 bases align to TRBD2. Trimming at V came to 2 bases and at J to 0 bases, leaving 2 bases not matched to a gene. CDR1 is MDHEN, CDR2 SYDVKM, per germline. The CDR3 extends over 15 amino acids. The CDR3 DNA is TGTGCCAGCAGTTTAAGCGGGAGGAGCTCCTACGAGCAGTACTTC. Encoded protein: CASSLSGRSSYEQYF.

The rearrangement joins TRBV4-2 to TRBJ1-1; 8 bases line up with TRBD1. CDR3 size: 17 residues. Germline lookup yields CDR1 LGHNA and CDR2 YNFKEQ. The junction had 9 bases not matched to a gene; V was cut back by 3 bases and J by 0 bases. CDR3 DNA: TGTGCCAGCAGCCAGGCCGGGTGGACAGGGCTGAACACTGAAGCTTTCTTT. Translation: CASSQAGWTGLNTEAFF.

This chain joins TRBV11-3 and TRBJ2-1, with a weak D call TRBD1 (6 bases). Germline values: CDR1 SGHNT, CDR2 YENEEA. The V and J ends lost 6 bases and 9 bases respectively, with 15 bases between them. The CDR3 totals 13 residues. Here the CDR3 DNA reads TGTGCCAGCAGTACTCGTTTGGACAGTGAGCAGTTCTTC. Translation: CASSTRLDSEQFF.

The CDR3 region has the DNA TGTGCCAGCAGCTTAGAACTAGCTGCCAAAAACATTCAGTACTTC. The encoded protein is CASSLELAAKNIQYF. The chain uses TRBV7-2 and TRBJ2-4; D might be TRBD2 (6 bases). The germline V gene encodes CDR1 SGHTA and CDR2 FQGNSA. The CDR3 runs 15 residues. V lost 1 base and J lost 1, with 8 bases in between.